Reported below is one TCR beta chain. Each CDR3 protein is one row after TCRdb ran MiXCR on the 5' RACE reads. The profile covers about 320,000 distinct CDR3 sequences, with under 15% appearing a single time and approximately 3.4% taken by the ten largest. The J segment lost 9 bases and the V segment lost 4 bases, leaving 8 bases of the junction unmatched. The CDR3 loop spans 13 amino acids. Germline CDR1 reads SGHRS; CDR2 reads YFSETQ. This record comes from a study of T cells after yellow fever vaccination. The sample consisted of CD4+ T cells sorted from PBMCs, taken 15 days after the yellow fever booster vaccination. The chain combines TRBV5-1 with TRBJ2-7; 9 nucleotides line up with TRBD1. The receptor was derived from a young man who received the YFV17D yellow fever vaccine. CDR3 residues: CASSRDRDYRQYF. The DNA of the CDR3 is TGCGCCAGCAGCCGGGACAGGGATTATCGGCAGTACTTC.